In this sample, the clone carrying this T cell receptor (beta chain) turned up once. These data originate in a study of blood T cell repertoires in COVID-19. TCRdb keeps only in-frame clones here, not all; method: immunoSEQ multiplex PCR. The sample lists 170,000 or so clones, about 85% occurring once. The sequencing sample was made of PBMCs or T cells enriched from blood (not recorded which). The receptor was derived from a man aged 40-49 years who had recovered from COVID-19.

As DNA, the CDR3 is TGCAGCGTAGAGGGGGGGACCTATGGCTACACCTTC. Protein: CSVEGGTYGYTF. The chain combines TRBV29-1 with TRBJ1-2; D perhaps matches TRBD1 (6 bases). The CDR3 is 12 residues long. Germline values: CDR1 SQVTM, CDR2 ANQGSEA. Trimming removed 6 bases from V and 4 bases from J, with 12 bases in between.